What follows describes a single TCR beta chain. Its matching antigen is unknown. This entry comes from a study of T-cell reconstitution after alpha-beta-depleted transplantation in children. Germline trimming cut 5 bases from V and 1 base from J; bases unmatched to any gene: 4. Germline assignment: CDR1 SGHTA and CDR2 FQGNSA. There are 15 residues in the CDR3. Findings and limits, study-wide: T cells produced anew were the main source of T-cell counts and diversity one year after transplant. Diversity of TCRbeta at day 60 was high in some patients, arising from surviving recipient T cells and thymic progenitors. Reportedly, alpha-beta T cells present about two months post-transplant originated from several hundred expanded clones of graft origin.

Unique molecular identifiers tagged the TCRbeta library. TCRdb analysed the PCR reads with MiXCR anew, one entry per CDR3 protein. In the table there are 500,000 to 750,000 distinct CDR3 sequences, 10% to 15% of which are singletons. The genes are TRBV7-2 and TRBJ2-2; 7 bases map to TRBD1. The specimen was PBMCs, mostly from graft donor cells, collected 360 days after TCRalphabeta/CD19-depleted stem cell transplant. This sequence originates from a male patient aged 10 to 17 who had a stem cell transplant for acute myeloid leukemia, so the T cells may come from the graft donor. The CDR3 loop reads CASSTRQGNTGELFF. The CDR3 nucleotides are TGTGCCAGCAGCACCAGACAGGGGAACACCGGGGAGCTGTTTTTT.